This is a list of T cell receptor beta chains from one sample in a study of CD8 T cells in ankylosing spondylitis. Via MiXCR, TCRdb re-called the 5' RACE reads, giving one row per CDR3 protein. The sample holds a few hundred thousand distinct CDR3 sequences, around 21% seen once. Sequenced sample: blood, either unsorted or a sorted T cell fraction (not recorded which). These receptors all stem from a female donor with ankylosing spondylitis or in good health (not recorded which). CDR3s include the opening cysteine and the closing phenylalanine or tryptophan. Each record gives: clone size, J gene, D gene, V gene, CDR3 protein, CDR3 DNA. The D gene is left open where the match is weak. The listing skips clone size in some rows; elsewhere it reads once, few, many or a size class.

size: -; J: TRBJ2-2; D: -; V: TRBV12-3/TRBV12-4; CDR3: CASSFLAGRYTGELFF; DNA: TGTGCCAGCAGTTTCCTAGCTGGGAGGTACACCGGGGAGCTGTTTTTT
size: few; J: TRBJ2-1; D: -; V: TRBV15; CDR3: CATSRDQGYEQFF; DNA: TGTGCCACCAGCAGAGATCAGGGGTATGAGCAGTTCTTC
size: many; J: TRBJ2-1; D: -; V: TRBV20-1; CDR3: CSARGGDEQFF; DNA: TGCAGTGCTAGAGGAGGGGATGAGCAGTTCTTC
size: few; J: TRBJ1-1; D: -; V: TRBV7-2; CDR3: CASSLNLRNTEAFF; DNA: TGTGCCAGCAGCTTAAATCTCCGGAACACTGAAGCTTTCTTT
size: many; J: TRBJ2-1; D: TRBD2; V: TRBV6-2/TRBV6-3; CDR3: CASSTTSGVYNEQFF; DNA: TGTGCCAGCAGTACGACTAGCGGAGTGTACAATGAGCAGTTCTTC
size: many; J: TRBJ2-3; D: -; V: TRBV5-4; CDR3: CASSRWLERDTQYF; DNA: TGTGCCAGCAGCCGGTGGTTGGAGAGGGATACGCAGTATTTT
size: -; J: TRBJ2-1; D: -; V: TRBV5-1; CDR3: CASSLQSSYNEQFF; DNA: TGCGCCAGCAGCTTGCAGAGCTCCTACAATGAGCAGTTCTTC
size: -; J: TRBJ1-1; D: -; V: TRBV6-2/TRBV6-3; CDR3: CASSYSWVGNTEAFF; DNA: TGTGCCAGCAGTTACTCCTGGGTTGGGAACACTGAAGCTTTCTTT
size: -; J: TRBJ2-1; D: -; V: TRBV20-1; CDR3: CSARDNEQFF; DNA: TGCAGTGCTAGAGATAATGAGCAGTTCTTC
size: few; J: TRBJ2-5; D: -; V: TRBV7-9; CDR3: CASSLNNGQEETQYF; DNA: TGTGCCAGCAGCTTAAATAATGGCCAGGAAGAGACCCAGTACTTC
size: -; J: TRBJ2-1; D: -; V: TRBV6-2/TRBV6-3; CDR3: CASRPDSYNEQFF; DNA: TGTGCCAGCAGGCCCGACAGTTACAATGAGCAGTTCTTC
size: -; J: TRBJ2-7; D: -; V: TRBV20-1; CDR3: CSARYGGVQYF; DNA: TGCAGTGCTAGGTACGGAGGAGTGCAGTACTTC
size: -; J: TRBJ1-6; D: -; V: TRBV28; CDR3: CASSFATPLHF; DNA: TGTGCCAGCAGTTTCGCTACACCCCTCCACTTT
size: -; J: TRBJ2-1; D: TRBD2; V: TRBV5-1; CDR3: CASRAEGLAGGSSHDEQFF; DNA: TGCGCCAGCAGAGCTGAGGGGCTAGCGGGAGGGTCCTCGCACGATGAGCAGTTCTTC
size: -; J: TRBJ2-5; D: -; V: TRBV18; CDR3: CASSPSENGAETQYF; DNA: TGTGCCAGCTCACCCTCCGAGAACGGCGCGGAGACCCAGTACTTC
size: few; J: TRBJ2-7; D: -; V: TRBV27; CDR3: CASSPSPDGRGSYGSTYEQYF; DNA: TGTGCCAGCAGTCCATCCCCCGACGGCCGGGGGTCCTACGGGTCGACCTACGAGCAGTACTTC
size: few; J: TRBJ2-1; D: -; V: TRBV7-2; CDR3: CASSLDPSLRLFF; DNA: TGTGCCAGCAGCTTGGACCCTAGCCTCAGGCTGTTCTTC
size: -; J: TRBJ2-4; D: -; V: TRBV29-1; CDR3: CSVSIGLAKNIQYF; DNA: TGCAGCGTTAGTATCGGACTAGCCAAAAACATTCAGTACTTC
size: -; J: TRBJ2-4; D: TRBD1; V: TRBV7-2; CDR3: CASTLGQVAKNIQYF; DNA: TGTGCCAGCACCCTCGGACAGGTAGCCAAAAACATTCAGTACTTC
size: -; J: TRBJ2-2; D: -; V: TRBV7-7; CDR3: CASSLPGGELFF; DNA: TGTGCTAGCAGCTTACCAGGCGGGGAGCTGTTTTTT
size: -; J: TRBJ2-6; D: -; V: TRBV9; CDR3: CASSVEIRAGFRGANVLTF; DNA: TGTGCCAGCAGCGTAGAAATCCGGGCGGGATTTCGTGGGGCCAACGTCCTGACTTTC
size: -; J: TRBJ1-5; D: TRBD1; V: TRBV10-2; CDR3: CASSETSQGGSNQPQHF; DNA: TGCGCCAGCAGTGAGACTAGCCAGGGGGGGAGCAATCAGCCCCAGCATTTT
size: few; J: TRBJ1-2; D: -; V: TRBV6-1; CDR3: CASSTPDFSYGYTF; DNA: TGTGCCAGCAGTACCCCGGACTTTTCTTATGGCTACACCTTC
size: -; J: TRBJ1-1; D: TRBD1; V: TRBV27; CDR3: CASSLGQGYTEAFF; DNA: TGTGCCAGCAGTTTGGGACAGGGCTACACTGAAGCTTTCTTT
size: few; J: TRBJ2-7; D: TRBD2; V: TRBV6-9; CDR3: CASSRNIAGRPNPGWAEQYF; DNA: TGTGCCAGCAGTAGAAACATAGCGGGACGACCAAATCCCGGGTGGGCCGAGCAGTACTTC
size: -; J: TRBJ2-1; D: -; V: TRBV25-1; CDR3: CASSEYPRGAGTGNEQFF; DNA: TGTGCCAGCAGTGAATATCCCCGGGGGGCCGGTACAGGGAATGAGCAGTTCTTC
size: -; J: TRBJ2-3; D: -; V: TRBV7-2; CDR3: CASSLGGISDTQYF; DNA: TGTGCCAGCAGCTTGGGCGGGATCTCAGATACGCAGTATTTT
size: -; J: TRBJ2-7; D: -; V: TRBV20-1; CDR3: CSVRQVRDEQYF; DNA: TGCAGTGTAAGACAGGTTCGGGACGAGCAGTACTTC
size: -; J: TRBJ1-1; D: -; V: TRBV18; CDR3: CASSRDVVRANTEAFF; DNA: TGTGCCAGCTCCCGTGACGTCGTTAGGGCGAACACTGAAGCTTTCTTT
size: -; J: TRBJ1-2; D: -; V: TRBV29-1; CDR3: CSGDGMDGYTF; DNA: TGCAGCGGCGATGGGATGGATGGCTACACCTTC
size: -; J: TRBJ2-7; D: TRBD2; V: TRBV29-1; CDR3: CSVGTSVNYEQYF; DNA: TGCAGCGTGGGGACTAGCGTGAACTACGAGCAGTACTTC
size: -; J: TRBJ2-1; D: -; V: TRBV20-1; CDR3: CSASYWTEDSHEQFF; DNA: TGCAGTGCTTCCTACTGGACAGAGGATTCCCATGAGCAGTTCTTC
size: few; J: TRBJ2-3; D: -; V: TRBV29-1; CDR3: CSSYGRAVSTDTQYF; DNA: TGCAGCTCATACGGTCGGGCAGTTAGCACAGATACGCAGTATTTT
size: -; J: TRBJ2-6; D: -; V: TRBV5-6; CDR3: CASSLWGAASGANVLTF; DNA: TGTGCCAGCAGCTTGTGGGGGGCTGCGTCTGGGGCCAACGTCCTGACTTTC
size: many; J: TRBJ2-1; D: -; V: TRBV10-3; CDR3: CAIAQDRGLGEQFF; DNA: TGTGCCATCGCCCAGGACAGAGGCTTGGGTGAGCAGTTCTTC
size: -; J: TRBJ2-5; D: TRBD1; V: TRBV5-1; CDR3: CASSLEGQGMETQYF; DNA: TGCGCCAGCAGCTTGGAGGGACAGGGTATGGAGACCCAGTACTTC
size: -; J: TRBJ2-1; D: TRBD2; V: TRBV9; CDR3: CASTYGAGVYNEQFF; DNA: TGTGCCAGCACCTACGGGGCGGGAGTCTACAATGAGCAGTTCTTC
size: -; J: TRBJ2-1; D: -; V: TRBV20-1; CDR3: CSAAPSSGKQFF; DNA: TGCAGTGCTGCACCCTCCTCGGGAAAGCAGTTCTTC
size: -; J: TRBJ2-1; D: -; V: TRBV12-3/TRBV12-4; CDR3: CASSLRLANEQFF; DNA: TGTGCCAGCAGTTTACGGCTAGCCAATGAGCAGTTCTTC
size: -; J: TRBJ2-1; D: TRBD2; V: TRBV5-5; CDR3: CASSLGLAEQFF; DNA: TGTGCCAGCAGCCTTGGACTAGCAGAGCAGTTCTTC
size: few; J: TRBJ2-7; D: TRBD2; V: TRBV5-1; CDR3: CASKPGGRAYEQYF; DNA: TGCGCCAGCAAGCCGGGGGGGCGCGCCTACGAGCAGTACTTC
size: -; J: TRBJ2-2; D: -; V: TRBV24-1; CDR3: CATSNSGRFTGELFF; DNA: TGTGCCACCAGTAATTCGGGAAGGTTCACCGGGGAGCTGTTTTTT
size: -; J: TRBJ2-1; D: -; V: TRBV4-1; CDR3: CASSQVDLLTYNEQFF; DNA: TGCGCCAGCAGCCAGGTTGACTTGTTGACCTACAATGAGCAGTTCTTC
size: -; J: TRBJ2-4; D: -; V: TRBV4-3; CDR3: CASSTGLKNIQYF; DNA: TGCGCCAGCAGTACAGGGTTGAAAAACATTCAGTACTTC
size: -; J: TRBJ2-2; D: TRBD2; V: TRBV7-9; CDR3: CASSLGLADANTGELFF; DNA: TGTGCCAGCAGCTTAGGACTAGCGGACGCGAACACCGGGGAGCTGTTTTTT
size: once; J: TRBJ2-1; D: -; V: TRBV7-9; CDR3: CASSLARVRNNEQFF; DNA: TGTGCCAGCAGCTTAGCGCGGGTGAGAAACAATGAGCAGTTCTTC
size: many; J: TRBJ1-6; D: -; V: TRBV10-3; CDR3: CAISVGGNSPLHF; DNA: TGTGCCATCAGTGTGGGCGGCAATTCACCCCTCCACTTT
size: many; J: TRBJ1-4; D: TRBD1; V: TRBV20-1; CDR3: CSAAPGTGDEKLFF; DNA: TGCAGTGCTGCCCCCGGGACAGGAGATGAAAAACTGTTTTTT
size: -; J: TRBJ2-7; D: TRBD2; V: TRBV7-8; CDR3: CASSLAGANWYEQYF; DNA: TGTGCCAGCAGCTTGGCGGGAGCCAACTGGTACGAGCAGTACTTC
size: -; J: TRBJ1-1; D: -; V: TRBV30; CDR3: CAWTRDTEAFF; DNA: TGTGCCTGGACCAGGGACACTGAAGCTTTCTTT
size: few; J: TRBJ2-1; D: TRBD2; V: TRBV5-1; CDR3: CASSYTSGGPNEQFF; DNA: TGCGCCAGCAGCTACACTAGCGGCGGCCCAAATGAGCAGTTCTTC